This T cell receptor beta chain was identified during a study of CD8 T cell repertoires and HIV-1 epitope variants. Study information: Tested: three Gag epitope families, Nef HW9 and YT9. Equal numbers of autologous T cell-negative cells presented antigen to enriched T cells.

Profiled with immunoSEQ multiplex PCR; TCRdb holds only in-frame clones, not every one. In the table there are more than 4,000 clones, about two thirds of which are singletons. The CDR3 runs 16 residues. This clone appeared a few times. Antigen specificity is unknown. The chain combines TRBV21-1 with TRBJ1-4; the table's D call, TRBD1, has no DNA check behind it. TRBV21-1 corresponds to a pseudogene. The receptor comes from a male donor with HIV. Input material: cultured CD8+ T cells derived from PBMCs. In DNA, the CDR3 is TGTGCCAGCAGCAACGGACAGGGATCAACTAATGAAAAACTGTTTTTT. As protein: CASSNGQGSTNEKLFF.